The 9 T cell receptor beta chains in this list originate from one sample, sequenced in a study of vaccination and CD4 T cells after COVID-19. Sequenced with the Oncomine TCR Beta short-read assay was DNA taken from cultured CD4+ T cells. Cultured CD4+ T cells yielded the extracted genomic DNA. TCRdb called the PCR reads again in MiXCR, with one record for every CDR3 protein. The sample includes fewer than 10,000 distinct CDR3 sequences, around 31% of them seen just once. What these receptors recognize is not known. This sample's treatment: roughly 10-day PBMC culture with coronavirus spike peptide pools or control peptides (ViraFEST assay). CD4+ T cells that came from the unexposed donor were collected before the COVID-19 pandemic (2011-2018). Sequenced input: CD4+ T cells from blood, cultured in vitro. These receptors originate from a human donor in good health.

The CDR3 DNA sequence: TGCAGTGCTCCTTTACCGGGCCCTGAAGCTTTCTTT. This encodes CSAPLPGPEAFF. The V call is TRBV20-1, the J call TRBJ1-1; D unclear. The CDR3 has 12 residues. The V gene lost 5 bases and the J gene lost 6 bases, with 13 bases spanning the gap. Germline loops: CDR1 DFQATT, CDR2 SNEGSKA (reference sequence).

The CDR3 nucleotides are TGTGCCAGCAGTGACTCGAAGGGCAGGGGCCAGTTCTTC. Residues: CASSDSKGRGQFF. This chain uses TRBV6-4 with TRBJ2-1, with a weak D call TRBD1 (6 bases). Trimming stripped 0 bases from V and 13 bases from J, with 13 bases between. The CDR3 is 13 amino acids. Germline V gene lookup returns CDR1 MRHNA and CDR2 SNTAGT.

This clonotype was counted a few times. The rearrangement uses TRBV7-9 and TRBJ1-1; possible D gene TRBD1, 5 bases. V lost 1 base to trimming and J lost 4 bases, with 10 bases between them. The CDR3 spans 14 residues. Germline values: CDR1 SEHNR, CDR2 FQNEAQ (reference sequence). DNA of the CDR3: TGTGCCAGCAGCTTAGTGGGGGGGAGCACTGAAGCTTTCTTT. This encodes CASSLVGGSTEAFF.

The V gene is TRBV15, the J gene TRBJ1-5; 7 bases agree with TRBD1. This CDR3 is built from 15 residues. Germline values: CDR1 LNHNV, CDR2 YYDKDF (reference sequence). With 1 base clipped from V and 6 bases from J, the junction kept 6 bases outside the gene matches. In DNA form, the CDR3 reads TGTGCCACCAGCAGAGTAGGGACAGTCCGTCAGCCCCAGCATTTT. It is translated as CATSRVGTVRQPQHF.

With regard to this clonotype: An end of the junction does not agree with germline; a read error may underlie this. Here the CDR3 reads CTSSRRQGAGELFF. In DNA form, the CDR3 reads TGTACCAGCAGCCGAAGACAGGGGGCCGGGGAGCTGTTTTTT. The chain joins TRBV6-1 to TRBJ2-2; TRBD1 matches 9 bases. Germline loops: CDR1 MNHNS, CDR2 SASEGT. CDR3 length: 14 amino acids.

Written as DNA, the CDR3 is TGTGCCACCAGTGAACGTGGACAGGGTTATCAGCCCCAGCATTTT. This sequence encodes CATSERGQGYQPQHF. V and J are TRBV24-1 and TRBJ1-5; 8 bases map to TRBD1. Germline CDR1 KGHDR, CDR2 SFDVKD. The CDR3 totals 15 residues. The J segment lost 5 bases and the V segment lost 4 bases, leaving 6 bases of the junction unmatched.

This clonotype was counted a few times. The rearrangement joins TRBV11-1 to TRBJ2-3; TRBD1 is a possible D gene (5 bases). The CDR3 totals 11 residues. CDR1 is SGHAT and CDR2 is FQDESV in the germline V gene (reference sequence). V was clipped by 7 bases and J by 5 bases, with 7 bases between them. The CDR3 is CASMGQDTQYF. CDR3 in DNA: TGTGCCAGCATGGGGCAAGATACGCAGTATTTT.

This sequence joins TRBV11-2 and TRBJ2-3; D not resolved. V was shortened by 3 bases and J by 1 base, with 11 bases between the two germline ends. The germline V gene encodes CDR1 SGHAT and CDR2 FQNNGV. This CDR3 is 15 amino acids long. The CDR3 region has the DNA TGTGCCAGCAGCTTTTGGCCAGAGGGCACAGATACGCAGTATTTT. As protein: CASSFWPEGTDTQYF.

This chain joins TRBV4-2 and TRBJ2-5; 7 nucleotides line up with TRBD1. CDR1 is LGHNA, CDR2 YNFKEQ, per germline. The CDR3 sequence is 15 residues long. J was trimmed by 1 base and V by 1 base; bases with no gene match: 3. CDR3 bases: TGTGCCAGCAGCCAAGCGGGACAGCCCCAAGAGACCCAGTACTTC. Protein: CASSQAGQPQETQYF.